This T cell receptor beta chain was identified in a study of T cell repertoires in aging, cancer and after chemotherapy (dated by TCRdb to 2018 to 2020). A note on the overall study: Six donor age groups were covered, ranging from 30 or younger up to 70 or older, and each group contained at least three individuals. Paired pre- and post-chemotherapy samples in the hematological group came from chronic lymphocytic leukemia patients treated with fludarabine- or bendamustine-based regimens. In total, the full dataset held some 8.2 million TCR reads. Peripheral blood TCR beta repertoires from healthy donors and cancer patients were profiled to examine immunoaging and T cell reconstitution after chemotherapy. The cohort comprised 200 to 250 cancer patients, 94 with hematological and roughly 120 with solid cancers, plus 95 healthy donors as a reference group. Findings and caveats that apply to the study as a whole: Hematological cancer patients had lymphoid organ infiltration, which may itself impair thymic emigration or peripheral T cell expansion. According to the authors, the repertoire data do not permit conclusions about immunological memory after chemotherapy. An increase in median generation probability over the chemotherapy interval was observed in both cancer cohorts, suggesting that the repertoire was reconstituted through rebound thymic output. In healthy donors, the drop in TCR diversity with age came mainly from a loss of richness, whereas in cancer patients a loss of evenness also played a part. Compared with age-matched healthy donors, untreated patients with hematological or solid cancers had significantly lower TCR diversity and higher clonality in blood.

Rearranged TRB sequences spanning V, D and J segments were amplified by multiplex touch-down PCR using a mixed TRB-A/B primer pool. Illumina adapters and sample indices were added to the amplicons in two consecutive PCR reactions performed with Phusion HS II polymerase. After gel purification with the NucleoSpin Gel and PCR Clean-up kit, the amplicons were checked using Qubit and an Agilent 2100 Bioanalyzer. Sequencing of libraries was carried out on an Illumina MiSeq in 600-cycle, single-indexed, paired-end runs. As for the original processing: TRB sequences were processed with MiXCR versions 2.12 and 3.0.5. A clone was defined as each unique CDR3 nucleotide sequence, and only productive sequences supported by at least two reads were kept. Repertoire metrics included Shannon diversity, evenness, clonality (one minus evenness), and alpha-parameterized diversity profiles from alpha 0 to 5. Generation probabilities of clones in paired pre- and post-chemotherapy samples were computed with the IGoR algorithm. In-frame beta chains were kept once TCRdb had trimmed the public reads at Q25 with fastp and called clones with MiXCR. Each CDR3 protein gets just one entry, which takes the most common genes and DNA from the rows behind it. The V and J calls, along with clone size, are taken from TCRdb and not from the paper's own processing. For this sample the table gives thousands of distinct CDR3 sequences, of which around 22% were detected only once. Around 20% of the sample rests with the top ten.

V sheds 5 bases and J sheds 6 bases, leaving 14 bases between their ends. The CDR3, from cysteine to phenylalanine, totals 14 residues. Just CDR3 DNA is preserved here, 42 bases in frame from base 1. In the germline V gene (reference sequence), CDR1 corresponds to DFQATT and CDR2 to SNEGSKA. Instead of sorted cells or RNA, genomic DNA extracted from peripheral blood served as the source for amplifying TCR beta rearrangements. Notes on this clonotype: What antigen it recognizes has not been identified. No quality values exist for individual bases; no much larger clone is one base distant.

This chain joins TRBV20-1 to TRBJ1-6; TRBD1 might be the D gene, on 6 matching bases. The sample taken for sequencing was blood. This TCR was recovered from a human donor with a blood cancer. The DNA sequence is TGCAGTGCTCCTCCCCGACAGGCTAATTCACCCCTCCACTTT. Its translation reads: CSAPPRQANSPLHF.